This T cell receptor beta chain was obtained from a study of T cell responses to AZD1222 COVID-19 vaccine. Data came from immunoSEQ multiplex PCR; TCRdb stores just in-frame clones and leaves some out. In the table there are about 96,000 clones, roughly 90% of which are singletons. The CDR3 covers 14 residues. Between the trimmed V and J ends, which lost 4 bases and 7 bases, there was a span of 12 bases. From germline, CDR1 is SGHRS and CDR2 YFSETQ. The specimen comprised peripheral blood, sampled on day 0 of AZD1222 vaccination. The chain employs TRBV5-1 and TRBJ1-6; D is unresolved. This TCR was sampled from an adult in good health. Here the CDR3 reads CASSPDLGNSPLHF. CDR3 nucleotides: TGCGCCAGCAGCCCGGACCTAGGAAATTCACCCCTCCACTTT.